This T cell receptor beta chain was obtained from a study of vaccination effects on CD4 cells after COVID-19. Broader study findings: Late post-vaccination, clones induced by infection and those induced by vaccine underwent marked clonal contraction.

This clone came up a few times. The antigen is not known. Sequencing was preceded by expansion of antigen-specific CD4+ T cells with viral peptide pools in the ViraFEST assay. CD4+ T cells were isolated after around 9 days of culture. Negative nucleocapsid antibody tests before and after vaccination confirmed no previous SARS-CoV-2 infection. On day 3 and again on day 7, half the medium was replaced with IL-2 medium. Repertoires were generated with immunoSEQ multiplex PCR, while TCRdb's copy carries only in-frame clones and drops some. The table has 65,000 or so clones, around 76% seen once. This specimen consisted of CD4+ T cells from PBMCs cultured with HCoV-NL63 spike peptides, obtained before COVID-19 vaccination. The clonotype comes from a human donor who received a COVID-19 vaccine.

The chain's CDR3 is CATSRDRKVGEKLFF. The DNA for the CDR3 is TGTGCCACCAGCAGAGATAGGAAAGTTGGCGAAAAACTGTTTTTT. The V and J genes are TRBV15 and TRBJ1-4, with D unresolved. CDR1 and CDR2 from the germline V gene are LNHNV and YYDKDF (reference sequence). V gave up 0 bases and J gave up 8 bases, with 13 bases separating them. This CDR3 is built from 15 residues.